These 29 T cell receptor beta chains were all obtained from the same sample, sequenced in a study of T cell changes during pregnancy in multiple sclerosis (dated by TCRdb to between 2018 and 2021). Libraries came from the immunoSEQ multiplex PCR assay. This is the immuneACCESS table as TCRdb keeps it, with only in-frame sequences that have V and J called. A part of the clones is gone; compared with another copy, unresolved V genes explain less than half, and the rest is unexplained. This sample is represented by some 74,000 clones; around 94% of them were singletons. About 2.5% of the sample goes to the ten largest clones. The source was peripheral blood, collected before pregnancy. The receptor source for this set is a female donor with multiple sclerosis, enrolled in a pregnancy study.

The chain combines TRBV28 with TRBJ1-2; no firm D call. Per germline, CDR1 MDHEN and CDR2 SYDVKM. Trimming shortened V by 2 bases and J by 8 bases, and 12 bases separated the two germline ends. The CDR3 is 13 residues long. This CDR3 is CASSLGSGRGYTF. CDR3 nucleotide sequence: TGTGCCAGCAGTTTAGGTTCCGGCAGGGGCTACACCTTC.

The chain uses TRBV18 and TRBJ2-7, with a weak D call TRBD2 (6 bases). Trimming stripped 3 bases from V and 1 base from J, with 16 bases between. The CDR3 length is 16 residues. Per the germline V gene, CDR1 is KGHSH and CDR2 is LQKENI. CDR3 protein: CASSPTGTLPSYEQYF. CDR3 nucleotide sequence: TGTGCCAGCTCACCTACCGGGACTCTCCCTTCCTACGAGCAGTACTTC. Full variable domain (missing parts from reference TRBV18 and TRBJ2-7): NAGVMQNPRHLVRRRGQEARLRCSPMKGHSHVYWYRQLPEEGLKFMVYLQKENIIDESGMPKERFSAEFPKEGPSILRIQQVVRGDSAAYFCASSPTGTLPSYEQYFGPGTRLTVT.

This clone was seen only once. This same CDR3 is encoded by further DNA sequences in the sample. The gene calls are TRBV7-2 and TRBJ2-7; 8 bases are a match to TRBD2. Trimming at V came to 1 base and at J to 3 bases, leaving 5 bases not matched to a gene. Germline V CDR1 and CDR2: SGHTA, FQGNSA. The CDR3 length is 15 residues. CDR3 protein: CASSLGLASSYEQYF. DNA for the CDR3: TGTGCCAGCAGCTTAGGACTAGCGAGTAGCTACGAGCAGTACTTC.

A single count supports this clone. The chain's CDR3 is CASSLTWRNEQFF. For the CDR3, the DNA is TGTGCCAGCAGCTTGACTTGGAGGAATGAGCAGTTCTTC. V usage is TRBV5-6 and J usage is TRBJ2-1, with a possible D match to TRBD2 (5 bases). The CDR3 covers 13 residues. V shed 1 base and J shed 7 bases, with 9 bases lying between them. Germline V gene sequence: CDR1 SGHDT, CDR2 YYEEEE.

This chain links TRBV10-3 with TRBJ2-3; D is possibly TRBD2 (6 bases). Trimming cost V 6 bases and J 6 bases, with 13 bases left between them. The CDR3 has 13 amino acids. From germline, CDR1 is ENHRY and CDR2 SYGVKD. CDR3 DNA: TGTGCCATCAGCGGAGGGACCCGCGATACGCAGTATTTT. It is translated as CAISGGTRDTQYF.

The chain couples TRBV2 to TRBJ2-7; 7 positions match TRBD2. Germline CDR1 is SNHLY and CDR2 is FYNNEI. This CDR3 has 14 amino acids. The J segment lost 1 base and the V segment lost 5 bases, leaving 5 bases of the junction unmatched. In DNA form, the CDR3 reads TGTGCCAGCAGTTCTCAGGGAGGGTCCTACGAGCAGTACTTC. Residues: CASSSQGGSYEQYF.

J is TRBJ2-7 and V is TRBV11-2; 11 bases match TRBD2. CDR1 and CDR2 from the germline V gene are SGHAT and FQNNGV. This CDR3 has 14 residues. The J segment lost 3 bases and the V segment lost 5 bases, leaving 3 bases of the junction unmatched. The CDR3 DNA follows: TGTGCCAGCAGCGTTAGCGGGAGGGGCTACGAGCAGTACTTC. It specifies CASSVSGRGYEQYF.

The CDR3 DNA follows: TGTGCCAGCAGCTTAGAGAGCCACTACGAGCAGTACTTC. It encodes CASSLESHYEQYF. The V call is TRBV7-6, the J call TRBJ2-7, with unresolved D. The V gene's germline CDR1 is SGHVS and CDR2 FNYEAQ. V lost 1 base and J 3 bases, leaving 7 bases between the germline ends. The CDR3 totals 13 residues.

The rearrangement uses TRBV19 and TRBJ2-7; D remains unclear. The CDR3 is 13 amino acids. CDR1 and CDR2 from the germline V gene are LNHDA and SQIVND (reference sequence). V shed 1 base and J shed 3 bases, with 7 bases lying between them. The CDR3 here is CASSIGLSYEQYF. Here the CDR3 DNA reads TGTGCCAGTAGTATAGGACTGAGCTACGAGCAGTACTTC.

V is TRBV7-2 and J is TRBJ1-2; a possible D gene is TRBD1 (6 bases). Germline V gives CDR1 SGHTA, CDR2 FQGNSA. Deletions cut 3 bases from V and 4 bases from J, with 15 bases between. This CDR3 is 15 amino acids long. The CDR3 protein is CASSLSLDRPYGYTF. CDR3 sequence (DNA): TGTGCCAGCAGCTTGTCACTCGACAGGCCCTATGGCTACACCTTC.

The CDR3 DNA is TGTGCCAGCAGCGCGACAGGGTCGACCTACGAGCAGTACTTC. It yields the protein CASSATGSTYEQYF. This chain links TRBV9 with TRBJ2-7; TRBD1 aligns across 7 bases. The CDR3 covers 14 residues. With V trimmed by 3 bases and J by 2 bases, 5 bases remained unmatched. Germline loops: CDR1 SGDLS, CDR2 YYNGEE. The complete variable domain, with remaining parts taken from reference TRBV9 and TRBJ2-7, reads DSGVTQTPKHLITATGQRVTLRCSPRSGDLSVYWYQQSLDQGLQFLIQYYNGEERAKGNILERFSAQQFPDLHSELNLSSLELGDSALYFCASSATGSTYEQYFGPGTRLTVT.

The V call is TRBV4-1, the J call TRBJ2-2; TRBD1 matches 8 bases. The CDR3 consists of 13 residues. CDR1 is MGHRA, CDR2 YSYEKL, per germline. V lost 3 bases to trimming and J lost 7 bases; unmatched junction nucleotides: 1. The CDR3 region has the DNA TGCGCCAGCAGCCAGGACAGGGTCGGGGAGCTGTTTTTT. Amino acids: CASSQDRVGELFF.

The genes are TRBV11-3 and TRBJ1-1; D is unclear. CDR1 is SGHNT, CDR2 YENEEA, per germline. The length of the CDR3 is 13 residues. Trimming removed 5 bases at V and 8 bases at J, with 15 bases between. The CDR3 reads CASSLYADREAFF. The CDR3 bases are TGTGCCAGCAGCCTGTATGCGGATCGCGAAGCTTTCTTT.

The chain carries TRBV19 and TRBJ2-3, with 10 nucleotides matching TRBD2. The CDR3 runs to 16 residues. In germline, CDR1 is LNHDA, CDR2 SQIVND (reference sequence). Trimming took 3 bases from V and 1 from J; bases not matched to a gene: 4. The CDR3 nucleotides are TGTGCCAGTAGTATCTCAGCGGGAGGGGGCACAGATACGCAGTATTTT. Amino acid sequence: CASSISAGGGTDTQYF.

This chain joins TRBV19 and TRBJ1-2, with unresolved D. V was cut by 6 bases and J by 2 bases, with 16 bases left in between. Per germline, CDR1 LNHDA and CDR2 SQIVND (reference sequence). The CDR3 length is 15 residues. CDR3 sequence: CASSQATDLNYGYTF. The DNA for the CDR3 is TGTGCCAGTAGCCAGGCGACCGACCTCAACTATGGCTACACCTTC.

The chain carries TRBV27 and TRBJ2-7; D might be TRBD1 (6 bases). Per germline, CDR1 MNHEY and CDR2 SMNVEV (reference sequence). This CDR3 region has 15 residues. V was trimmed by 6 bases and J by 1 base, leaving 16 bases between them. CDR3 sequence: CASSTRGITSYEQYF. CDR3 in DNA: TGTGCCAGCAGCACCAGGGGAATTACTTCCTACGAGCAGTACTTC.

The chain combines TRBV4-3 with TRBJ2-7, with unresolved D. Germline CDR1 is LGHNA and CDR2 is YSLEER. The CDR3 length is 15 residues. Trimming cost V 0 bases and J 3 bases, with 12 bases left between them. CDR3 nucleotide sequence: TGCGCCAGCAGCCAAGATTCGTCCCGGAGCTACGAGCAGTACTTC. Residues: CASSQDSSRSYEQYF.

The chain links TRBV7-6 to TRBJ1-3; D is unresolved. This CDR3 spans 15 amino acids. Per the germline V gene, CDR1 is SGHVS and CDR2 is FNYEAQ. Trimming left V 5 bases short and J 0 bases short, with 11 bases between. CDR3 nucleotide sequence: TGTGCCAGCAGCCTAGGGCCAGACTCTGGAAACACCATATATTTT. It specifies CASSLGPDSGNTIYF. The full variable domain, in which reference TRBV7-6 and TRBJ1-3 provide the parts outside the CDR3, is GAGVSQSPRYKVTKRGQDVALRCDPISGHVSLYWYRQALGQGPEFLTYFNYEAQQDKSGLPNDRFSAERPEGSISTLTIQRTEQRDSAMYRCASSLGPDSGNTIYFGEGSWLTVV.

The V gene is TRBV7-8, the J gene TRBJ2-7, with D possibly TRBD1 on 5 matching bases. With 1 base removed from V and 4 bases from J, the gap between germline ends came to 14 bases. This CDR3 has 15 amino acids. CDR1 is SGHVS and CDR2 is FQNEAQ in the germline V gene. CDR3 in amino acids: CASSLVSAGFYEQYF. Here the CDR3 DNA reads TGTGCCAGCAGCTTAGTCTCGGCAGGGTTTTACGAGCAGTACTTC.

This chain connects TRBV6-5 to TRBJ2-1, with a tentative D call TRBD2 (5 bases). V was shortened by 7 bases and J by 0 bases, with 13 bases between the two germline ends. Germline V gene lookup returns CDR1 MNHEY and CDR2 SVGAGI. This CDR3 region has 15 residues. This CDR3 is CASKVAWSSYNEQFF. The CDR3 DNA sequence: TGTGCCAGCAAGGTAGCGTGGAGCTCCTACAATGAGCAGTTCTTC.

V usage is TRBV18 and J usage is TRBJ2-3; tentative D call: TRBD2 (5 bases). The CDR3 covers 15 residues. Germline lookup yields CDR1 KGHSH and CDR2 LQKENI. The germline V and J ends were trimmed by 2 bases and 0 bases, with 9 bases remaining between them. The CDR3 nucleotides are TGTGCCAGCTCACCAAGAGGGTCTAGCACAGATACGCAGTATTTT. The encoded protein is CASSPRGSSTDTQYF.

This rearrangement joins TRBV11-2 to TRBJ2-5; D is unresolved. CDR3 length: 11 residues. The germline CDR1 and CDR2 sequences are SGHAT and FQNNGV. V was trimmed by 5 bases and J by 3 bases, leaving 4 bases between them. The CDR3, as DNA: TGTGCCAGCAGCCCAAAAGAGACCCAGTACTTC. Translated, it gives CASSPKETQYF.

This chain uses TRBV19 with TRBJ2-1; TRBD2 matches at 7 bases. The CDR3 consists of 13 residues. The ends lost 11 bases at V and 9 bases at J; junction bases unmatched: 13. Germline CDR1 LNHDA, CDR2 SQIVND (reference sequence). The DNA for the CDR3 is TGTGCCTGTGCCCCGCGGGAGAACGCTGAGCAGTTCTTC. This gives the protein CACAPRENAEQFF. Using reference TRBV19 and TRBJ2-1 for the parts outside the CDR3, the full variable domain is DGGITQSPKYLFRKEGQNVTLSCEQNLNHDAMYWYRQDPGQGLRLIYYSQIVNDFQKGDIAEGYSVSREKKESFPLTVTSAQKNPTAFYLCACAPRENAEQFFGPGTRLTVL.

J is TRBJ2-7 and V is TRBV11-2; a possible D gene is TRBD1 (6 bases). Germline V gene sequence: CDR1 SGHAT, CDR2 FQNNGV. The V end lost 2 bases, the J end lost 2 bases, and 16 bases lay between the germline ends. The CDR3 is 16 residues long. CDR3 residues: CASSLRDTPHTYEQYF. CDR3 sequence (DNA): TGTGCCAGCAGCTTACGGGACACACCGCACACCTACGAGCAGTACTTC.

The chain links TRBV11-2 to TRBJ2-2; the D gene is possibly TRBD1 (5 bases). The germline V and J ends were trimmed by 2 bases and 7 bases, with 11 bases remaining between them. Germline loops: CDR1 SGHAT, CDR2 FQNNGV. The CDR3 extends over 14 amino acids. This chain's CDR3 is CASSLPAGYGELFF. CDR3 sequence (DNA): TGTGCCAGCAGCTTACCTGCAGGGTACGGGGAGCTGTTTTTT.

This chain's CDR3 is CASWAPGGNGYTF. The CDR3 DNA is TGTGCCAGCTGGGCCCCCGGGGGGAATGGCTACACCTTC. The chain recombines TRBV9 with TRBJ1-2, with D tentatively TRBD1 (5 bases). Trimming stripped 7 bases from V and 6 bases from J, with 16 bases between. Germline-derived CDR1 and CDR2 are SGDLS and YYNGEE. This CDR3 comprises 13 residues.

V and J are TRBV6-5 and TRBJ2-7; tentative D call: TRBD1 (5 bases). Germline CDR1 MNHEY, CDR2 SVGAGI. V lost 2 bases and J lost 1, with 6 bases in between. This CDR3 is 13 amino acids long. As DNA, the CDR3 is TGTGCCAGCAGTTACCAGGGTTCCTACGAGCAGTACTTC. Encoded protein: CASSYQGSYEQYF.

The chain couples TRBV28 to TRBJ1-5, with unresolved D. This CDR3 comprises 14 residues. The germline V and J ends were trimmed by 2 bases and 3 bases, with 8 bases remaining between them. CDR1 is MDHEN, CDR2 SYDVKM, per germline. The CDR3 sequence: CASSLQKYNQPQHF. CDR3 nucleotides: TGTGCCAGCAGTTTACAGAAGTACAATCAGCCCCAGCATTTT.

This sequence joins TRBV7-2 and TRBJ2-2; 9 bases agree with TRBD1. CDR1 and CDR2 from the germline V gene are SGHTA and FQGNSA. This CDR3 spans 15 amino acids. With V trimmed by 5 bases and J by 2 bases, 3 bases remained unmatched. The CDR3 DNA follows: TGTGCCAGCAGCCACAGGGGGCATAACACCGGGGAGCTGTTTTTT. Translated, it gives CASSHRGHNTGELFF.